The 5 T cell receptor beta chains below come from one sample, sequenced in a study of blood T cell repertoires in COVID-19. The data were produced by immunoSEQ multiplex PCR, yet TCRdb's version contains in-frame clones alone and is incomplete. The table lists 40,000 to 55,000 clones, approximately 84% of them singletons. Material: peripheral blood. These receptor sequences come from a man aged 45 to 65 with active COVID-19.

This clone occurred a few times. In DNA, the CDR3 is TGTGCCAGCAGCTTGGGCACTTACGAGCAGTACTTC. Its protein is CASSLGTYEQYF. This sequence joins TRBV12-3 or TRBV12-4 and TRBJ2-7; no clear D gene. Trimming pared 6 bases from V and 4 bases from J, leaving 10 bases between. The CDR3 runs 12 residues.

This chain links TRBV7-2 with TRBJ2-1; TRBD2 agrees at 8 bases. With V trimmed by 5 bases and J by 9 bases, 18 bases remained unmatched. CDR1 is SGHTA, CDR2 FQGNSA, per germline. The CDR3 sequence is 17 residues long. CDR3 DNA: TGTGCCAGCAGCAAACTAACGAGAGCGGGGGCCCGTGGTGAGCAGTTCTTC. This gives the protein CASSKLTRAGARGEQFF. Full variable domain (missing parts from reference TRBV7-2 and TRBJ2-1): GAGVSQSPSNKVTEKGKDVELRCDPISGHTALYWYRQSLGQGLEFLIYFQGNSAPDKSGLPSDRFSAERTGGSVSTLTIQRTQQEDSAVYLCASSKLTRAGARGEQFFGPGTRLTVL.

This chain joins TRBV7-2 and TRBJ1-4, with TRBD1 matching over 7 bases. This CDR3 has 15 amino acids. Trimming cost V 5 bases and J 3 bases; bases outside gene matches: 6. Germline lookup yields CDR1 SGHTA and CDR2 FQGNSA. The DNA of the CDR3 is TGTGCCAGCAGCACGTACAGGGGATCTAATGAAAAACTGTTTTTT. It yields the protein CASSTYRGSNEKLFF.

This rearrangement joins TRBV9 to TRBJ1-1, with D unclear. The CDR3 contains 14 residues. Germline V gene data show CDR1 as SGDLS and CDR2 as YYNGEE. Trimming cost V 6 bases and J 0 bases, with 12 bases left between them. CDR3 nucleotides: TGTGCCAGCACCCCCTCGGGGATGAACACTGAAGCTTTCTTT. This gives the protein CASTPSGMNTEAFF.

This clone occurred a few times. This CDR3 reads CASSYDRATHEQYF. The DNA of the CDR3 is TGTGCCAGCAGTTACGACAGGGCAACCCACGAGCAGTACTTC. The V and J genes are TRBV6-5 and TRBJ2-7; 7 bases are a match to TRBD1. J lost 5 bases, V lost 2 bases, and 6 bases had no gene match. CDR1 is MNHEY and CDR2 is SVGAGI in the germline V gene. There are 14 residues in the CDR3.